Each of the 30 T cell receptor beta chains below was sequenced from the same sample in a study of T cell changes during pregnancy in multiple sclerosis. The table came from immunoSEQ multiplex PCR; TCRdb's copy has only in-frame clones and leaves some out. Among about 110,000 clones listed, more than 80% were seen once. Sequenced here: peripheral blood, sampled before pregnancy. These receptors were taken from a female donor with multiple sclerosis, enrolled in a pregnancy study.

V and J are TRBV6-5 and TRBJ1-2; tentative D call: TRBD1 (6 bases). CDR3 length: 15 amino acids. Trimming removed 4 bases from V and 4 bases from J, with 16 bases in between. CDR1 is MNHEY and CDR2 is SVGAGI in the germline V gene. CDR3 sequence reads: CASSSNRDLLYGYTF. As DNA, the CDR3 is TGTGCCAGCAGTTCTAACAGGGACCTCCTCTATGGCTACACCTTC.

The chain's CDR3 is CASSQLGRATGELFF. CDR3 DNA sequence: TGCGCCAGCAGCCAGCTCGGGAGGGCCACCGGGGAGCTGTTTTTT. The rearrangement links TRBV4-1 to TRBJ2-2; 8 nucleotides line up with TRBD2. CDR3 length equals 15 residues. Per germline, CDR1 MGHRA and CDR2 YSYEKL. Trimming at V came to 3 bases and at J to 4 bases, leaving 4 bases not matched to a gene.

The chain couples TRBV28 to TRBJ2-2; 8 bases map to TRBD2. The CDR3 extends over 16 amino acids. J was trimmed by 6 bases and V by 3 bases; bases with no gene match: 9. The germline CDR1 and CDR2 sequences are MDHEN and SYDVKM. CDR3 DNA: TGTGCCAGCAGTTTTGATGGGAGCGGGAGATCCGGGGAGCTGTTTTTT. Its translation: CASSFDGSGRSGELFF.

The chain uses TRBV5-8 and TRBJ1-2, with 9 bases fitting TRBD1. CDR1 is SGHTS and CDR2 is YDEGEE in the germline V gene. The CDR3 is 15 residues long. Trimming removed 2 bases from V and 2 bases from J; junction bases left unmatched: 4. The CDR3 sequence is CASSFVGQGNYGYTF. The DNA for the CDR3 is TGTGCCAGCAGCTTTGTTGGACAGGGGAACTATGGCTACACCTTC. The entire variable domain, with the rest obtained from reference TRBV5-8 and TRBJ1-2, is as follows: EAGVTQSPTHLIKTRGQQATLRCSPISGHTSVYWYQQALGLGLQFLLWYDEGEERNRGNFPPRFSGRQFPNYSSELNVNALELEDSALYLCASSFVGQGNYGYTFGSGTRLTVV.

This chain links TRBV9 with TRBJ2-5; D not resolved. Germline CDR1 reads SGDLS; CDR2 reads YYNGEE. The CDR3 has 14 amino acids. Deletions cut 3 bases from V and 1 base from J, with 10 bases between. CDR3 sequence (DNA): TGTGCCAGCAGCGATCATGCCGGCCAAGAGACCCAGTACTTC. Translating it yields CASSDHAGQETQYF.

The chain employs TRBV15 and TRBJ2-5; 7 nucleotides match TRBD1. There are 15 residues in the CDR3. Losses at the gene ends were 5 bases for V and 0 bases for J; bases not matched to a gene: 6. Germline V gene sequence: CDR1 LNHNV, CDR2 YYDKDF (reference sequence). CDR3 nucleotides: TGTGCCACCAGCTATGGACAGGTGGACCAAGAGACCCAGTACTTC. As protein: CATSYGQVDQETQYF. Looking up the rest from reference TRBV15 and TRBJ2-5 gives the full variable domain: DAMVIQNPRYQVTQFGKPVTLSCSQTLNHNVMYWYQQKSSQAPKLLFHYYDKDFNNEADTPDNFQSRRPNTSFCFLDIRSPGLGDTAMYLCATSYGQVDQETQYFGPGTRLLVL.

This sequence joins TRBV27 and TRBJ2-3; 10 nucleotides line up with TRBD2. The CDR3 extends over 14 amino acids. Germline V lookup: CDR1 MNHEY, CDR2 SMNVEV (reference sequence). The V segment lost 7 bases and the J segment 1 base; nucleotides outside the gene matches: 2. CDR3 sequence (DNA): TGTGCCAGCAAGCTAGCGGGAGGCACAGATACGCAGTATTTT. Translating it yields CASKLAGGTDTQYF.

A few counts support this clone. The rearrangement links TRBV19 to TRBJ1-1; maybe TRBD1 (5 bases). The germline V gene has CDR1 LNHDA and CDR2 SQIVND (reference sequence). The CDR3 extends over 14 amino acids. V gave up 3 bases and J gave up 6 bases, with 14 bases separating them. CDR3: CASSIGGVGAEAFF. The DNA of the CDR3 is TGTGCCAGTAGTATCGGGGGGGTCGGTGCTGAAGCTTTCTTT. The whole variable domain, remainder taken from reference TRBV19 and TRBJ1-1, is DGGITQSPKYLFRKEGQNVTLSCEQNLNHDAMYWYRQDPGQGLRLIYYSQIVNDFQKGDIAEGYSVSREKKESFPLTVTSAQKNPTAFYLCASSIGGVGAEAFFGQGTRLTVV.

The chain combines TRBV18 with TRBJ2-2; 11 positions match TRBD2. This CDR3 is built from 16 residues. The germline V gene has CDR1 KGHSH and CDR2 LQKENI. Trimming removed 3 bases from V and 3 bases from J; junction bases left unmatched: 3. The CDR3 sequence: CASSPVTSGDTGELFF. CDR3 nucleotides: TGTGCCAGCTCACCTGTGACTAGCGGGGACACCGGGGAGCTGTTTTTT.

The J gene is TRBJ2-5, the V gene TRBV6-1, with TRBD2 matching 12 bases. CDR1 is MNHNS, CDR2 SASEGT, per germline. With 1 base clipped from V and 4 bases from J, the junction kept 10 bases outside the gene matches. This CDR3 contains 18 residues. Here the CDR3 DNA reads TGTGCCAGCAGTGAAGGCTCCCCGGGACTAGCGGGTGGAGAGACCCAGTACTTC. It codes for CASSEGSPGLAGGETQYF.

The rearrangement links TRBV7-8 to TRBJ2-1; 8 bases agree with TRBD1. This CDR3 region has 19 residues. Trimming took 8 bases from V and 9 from J; bases not matched to a gene: 27. Per the germline V gene, CDR1 is SGHVS and CDR2 is FQNEAQ. As DNA, the CDR3 is TGTGCCAGCGAGCCAACCCTGAAGTGGGTCAGGGGGCTGTCGGGTGAGCAGTTCTTC. Protein: CASEPTLKWVRGLSGEQFF.

This chain links TRBV27 with TRBJ1-2; D gene uncertain. Germline lookup yields CDR1 MNHEY and CDR2 SMNVEV (reference sequence). The V end lost 3 bases, the J end lost 8 bases, and 19 bases lay between the germline ends. This CDR3 region has 15 residues. The CDR3 DNA reads as TGTGCCAGCAGTTTGACGGACCAGGCTTCGGGGGGCTACACCTTC. As protein: CASSLTDQASGGYTF.

V gene TRBV11-3 combines with J gene TRBJ1-2, with D possibly matching TRBD1 (5 bases). CDR3 size: 15 residues. In germline, CDR1 is SGHNT, CDR2 YENEEA. V was cut by 0 bases and J by 6 bases, with 14 bases left in between. This CDR3 is CASSLDPPGFDGYTF. The CDR3 bases are TGTGCCAGCAGCTTAGATCCCCCAGGGTTCGATGGCTACACCTTC.

The chain is built from TRBV19 and TRBJ1-3; no firm D call. The CDR3 runs to 14 residues. Germline V gene sequence: CDR1 LNHDA, CDR2 SQIVND (reference sequence). Trimming cost V 3 bases and J 0 bases, with 6 bases left between them. CDR3 sequence reads: CASSMGGSGNTIYF. As DNA, the CDR3 is TGTGCCAGTAGTATGGGAGGCTCTGGAAACACCATATATTTT.

This CDR3 reads CAISVRREGLNEQFF. CDR3 bases: TGTGCCATCAGTGTGCGACGGGAGGGGCTCAATGAGCAGTTCTTC. V and J are TRBV10-3 and TRBJ2-1; 8 positions match TRBD2. The CDR3 is made up of 15 amino acids. Germline assignment: CDR1 ENHRY and CDR2 SYGVKD. With 4 bases clipped from V and 6 bases from J, the junction kept 8 bases outside the gene matches.

DNA for the CDR3: TGTGCCAGCAGCAGAATCTCTGGGGCCAACGTCCTGACTTTC. It translates to CASSRISGANVLTF. The chain couples TRBV6-5 to TRBJ2-6; unclear D gene. Germline CDR1 and CDR2: MNHEY and SVGAGI. V dropped 6 bases and J dropped 0 bases, with 6 bases sitting between them. This CDR3 region has 14 residues.

This sequence joins TRBV2 and TRBJ1-6, with 8 nucleotides matching TRBD1. Germline assignment: CDR1 SNHLY and CDR2 FYNNEI. V was pared by 4 bases and J by 9 bases, with 5 bases of the junction left unmatched. The CDR3 consists of 14 residues. The chain's CDR3 is CASSGQGWGSPLHF. CDR3 nucleotide sequence: TGTGCCAGCAGTGGACAGGGGTGGGGTTCACCCCTCCACTTT.

This clone is a singleton in its sample. The V gene is TRBV4-1, the J gene TRBJ1-2, with D unclear. The V end was cut by 0 bases, the J end by 2 bases, with 10 bases between. This CDR3 comprises 15 residues. CDR1 and CDR2 (germline): MGHRA, YSYEKL. The CDR3 loop reads CASSQDEINNYGYTF. In DNA, the CDR3 is TGCGCCAGCAGCCAAGATGAGATAAACAACTATGGCTACACCTTC.

The rearrangement links TRBV4-2 to TRBJ2-3, with TRBD2 as a possible D gene (6 bases). V lost 1 base and J lost 4, with 18 bases in between. From germline, CDR1 is LGHNA and CDR2 YNFKEQ. The CDR3 runs to 17 residues. The CDR3 bases are TGTGCCAGCAGCCAAGGCCCTGGGGGGAGATACGCAGATACGCAGTATTTT. Translation: CASSQGPGGRYADTQYF.

CDR3 DNA sequence: TGTGCCAGCAGCCTGGGACTAGCGGGAGGAGCTTATTACGGGGAGCTGTTTTTT. Its translation: CASSLGLAGGAYYGELFF. The V gene is TRBV14, the J gene TRBJ2-2, with 15 bases identical to TRBD2. Germline V gene sequence: CDR1 SGHDN, CDR2 FVKESK. Unmatched junction bases numbered 10, after V lost 4 bases and J lost 7 bases. This CDR3 has 18 residues. Based on the CDR3 plus reference TRBV14 and TRBJ2-2, the full variable domain is EAGVTQFPSHSVIEKGQTVTLRCDPISGHDNLYWYRRVMGKEIKFLLHFVKESKQDESGMPNNRFLAERTGGTYSTLKVQPAELEDSGVYFCASSLGLAGGAYYGELFFGEGSRLTVL.

The chain recombines TRBV9 with TRBJ2-2, with D possibly TRBD2 on 6 matching bases. The germline V and J ends were trimmed by 0 bases and 5 bases, with 8 bases remaining between them. The CDR3 is 14 residues long. Germline V gives CDR1 SGDLS, CDR2 YYNGEE. CDR3 bases: TGTGCCAGCAGCGTAGTGAGCGGGACCGGGGAGCTGTTTTTT. This gives the protein CASSVVSGTGELFF.

V is TRBV27 and J is TRBJ2-1; D unresolved. V shed 3 bases and J shed 10 bases, with 7 bases lying between them. This CDR3 has 11 residues. CDR1 and CDR2 from the germline V gene are MNHEY and SMNVEV (reference sequence). Written as DNA, the CDR3 is TGTGCCAGCAGTTTTGTGGGCGAGCAGTTCTTC. This translates into CASSFVGEQFF.

The chain couples TRBV9 to TRBJ2-7, with D possibly matching TRBD2 (6 bases). The V gene's germline CDR1 is SGDLS and CDR2 YYNGEE. V dropped 3 bases and J dropped 3 bases, with 13 bases sitting between them. The CDR3 extends over 14 amino acids. The CDR3 protein is CASSAGGGDYEQYF. The CDR3 DNA reads TGTGCCAGCAGCGCGGGTGGAGGGGACTACGAGCAGTACTTC. Drawing the rest from reference TRBV9 and TRBJ2-7, the complete variable domain is DSGVTQTPKHLITATGQRVTLRCSPRSGDLSVYWYQQSLDQGLQFLIQYYNGEERAKGNILERFSAQQFPDLHSELNLSSLELGDSALYFCASSAGGGDYEQYFGPGTRLTVT.

The rearrangement uses TRBV15 and TRBJ2-3; tentatively, D is TRBD2 (6 bases). CDR3 length: 12 amino acids. CDR1 and CDR2 from the germline V gene are LNHNV and YYDKDF (reference sequence). DNA for the CDR3: TGTGCAGTGGGAGGCCACACAGATACGCAGTATTTT. This codes for CAVGGHTDTQYF.

V is TRBV7-9 and J is TRBJ2-2, with D tentatively TRBD2 (5 bases). CDR3 size: 16 residues. V dropped 0 bases and J dropped 0 bases, with 8 bases sitting between them. CDR1 SEHNR and CDR2 FQNEAQ come from the germline V gene (reference sequence). Here the CDR3 reads CASSLAPGTNTGELFF. CDR3 nucleotides: TGTGCCAGCAGCTTAGCACCCGGGACGAACACCGGGGAGCTGTTTTTT.

Concerning this clone: Compared with germline, one end of the junction differs, possibly owing to a read error. The chain links TRBV7-7 to TRBJ2-1, with 9 bases identical to TRBD2. Germline CDR1 SSHAT, CDR2 FNYEAQ (reference sequence). The CDR3 sequence is 16 residues long. CDR3: CASSFLGLADYNEQFF. The CDR3 DNA sequence: TGTGCTAGCAGCTTTCTGGGACTAGCAGATTACAATGAGCAGTTCTTC.

The CDR3: CASSAGQGAIDEQFF. CDR3 nucleotides: TGTGCCAGCAGCGCGGGACAGGGCGCAATCGATGAGCAGTTCTTC. V gene TRBV7-9 combines with J gene TRBJ2-1, with 9 bases fitting TRBD1. The CDR3 is 15 residues long. The V segment lost 5 bases and the J segment 8 bases; nucleotides outside the gene matches: 10. Germline loops: CDR1 SEHNR, CDR2 FQNEAQ (reference sequence).

The chain combines TRBV7-9 with TRBJ2-1; the D gene is possibly TRBD2 (5 bases). Germline values: CDR1 SEHNR, CDR2 FQNEAQ (reference sequence). The V and J ends lost 3 bases and 5 bases respectively, with 8 bases between them. The length of the CDR3 is 13 residues. The DNA for the CDR3 is TGTGCCAGCAGCTTCTCGGGGAACAATGAGCAGTTCTTC. Translation gives CASSFSGNNEQFF.

The chain is built from TRBV9 and TRBJ1-2, with D perhaps matching TRBD1 (5 bases). Germline V lookup: CDR1 SGDLS, CDR2 YYNGEE. V shed 5 bases and J shed 4 bases, with 18 bases lying between them. The CDR3 is 15 amino acids. This CDR3 is CASSSTVTQSYGYTF. The CDR3, as DNA: TGTGCCAGCAGTTCGACAGTCACCCAGAGCTATGGCTACACCTTC.

The rearrangement uses TRBV20-1 and TRBJ2-1; D is unclear. The CDR3 runs 11 residues. The germline gives CDR1 DFQATT, CDR2 SNEGSKA (reference sequence). The ends were cut back, 3 bases at V and 6 bases at J, with 6 bases in the middle. CDR3: CSASRSNEQFF. In DNA, the CDR3 is TGCAGTGCTAGTAGGAGCAATGAGCAGTTCTTC.